The clone carrying this T cell receptor (beta chain) was recorded many times. Its antigen is not known. This record comes from a study of T-cell reconstitution after alpha-beta-depleted transplantation in children. Study-wide results and caveats: Several hundred rapidly expanded clones from non-depleted graft cells reportedly supplied alpha-beta T cells about two months post-transplant. A year post-transplant, T-cell counts and diversity derived mostly from newly produced T cells.

Construction of the TCRbeta library involved unique molecular identifiers. TCRdb processed the PCR reads anew with MiXCR; each CDR3 protein has one entry. The repertoire holds approximately 300,000 distinct CDR3 sequences, with 10% as singletons. The CDR3 spans 12 residues. The V end was cut by 8 bases, the J end by 2 bases, with 9 bases between. Germline assignment: CDR1 MGHRA and CDR2 YSYEKL. J is TRBJ2-5 and V is TRBV4-1; possible D gene TRBD1, 6 bases. This TCR was recovered from a boy under two years old with acute myeloid leukemia, due to receive a stem cell transplant. The material was PBMCs, obtained before TCRalphabeta/CD19-depleted stem cell transplant. CDR3 in amino acids: CASQGPQETQYF. The CDR3, as DNA: TGCGCCAGCCAGGGGCCTCAAGAGACCCAGTACTTC.